These 15 T cell receptor beta chains were sequenced from one sample in a study of control samples from healthy donors and cancer patients. Libraries were prepared by immunoSEQ multiplex PCR; TCRdb keeps only in-frame clonotypes and omits some of them. The table has 160,000 or so clones, approximately 96% seen once; the top ten hold 0.95% to 1.1%. Sequencing was carried out using blood. These receptors were taken from a woman in her twenties or thirties in good health.

A word on this clone: Distinct nucleotide sequences in the sample also encode this CDR3. The V and J genes are TRBV7-2 and TRBJ2-7; 7 nucleotides line up with TRBD1. V lost 0 bases and J lost 2; bases outside the gene matches: 1. Germline V lookup: CDR1 SGHTA, CDR2 FQGNSA. This CDR3 comprises 14 residues. The CDR3, as DNA: TGTGCCAGCAGCTTAGCAAGGGGGCCCTACGAGCAGTACTTC. Amino acid sequence: CASSLARGPYEQYF.

Written as DNA, the CDR3 is TGTGCCAGCAGCACCAGCGGCAGGTACAATCAGCCCCAGCATTTT. This translates into CASSTSGRYNQPQHF. The chain employs TRBV5-6 and TRBJ1-5; no clear D. This CDR3 is 15 amino acids long. V lost 4 bases and J lost 3, with 14 bases in between. Germline values: CDR1 SGHDT, CDR2 YYEEEE.

The gene calls are TRBV4-2 and TRBJ2-3; D is uncertain. This CDR3 has 14 amino acids. Trimming removed 4 bases at V and 3 bases at J, with 11 bases between. Germline CDR1 is LGHNA and CDR2 is YNFKEQ. The CDR3 DNA reads TGTGCCAGCAGCCGGGCTTCCGTAACAGATACGCAGTATTTT. This encodes CASSRASVTDTQYF.

The chain has TRBV18 and TRBJ2-2; D is uncertain. The CDR3 spans 11 residues. Trimming shortened V by 2 bases and J by 7 bases, and 2 bases separated the two germline ends. The germline CDR1 and CDR2 sequences are KGHSH and LQKENI. The CDR3 here is CASSPGGELFF. The CDR3 coding sequence is TGTGCCAGCTCACCAGGCGGGGAGCTGTTTTTT.

The rearrangement links TRBV6-5 to TRBJ2-7; no definite D call. Trimming removed 6 bases from V and 5 bases from J, with 14 bases in between. Germline-derived CDR1 and CDR2 are MNHEY and SVGAGI. CDR3 length: 13 amino acids. The DNA of the CDR3 is TGTGCCAGCAGGACGGTGGGGATGAACGAGCAGTACTTC. Encoded protein: CASRTVGMNEQYF.

The genes are TRBV2 and TRBJ1-6; the D is unclear. V was pared by 2 bases and J by 16 bases, with 15 bases between. The CDR3 extends over 13 amino acids. Germline V gene lookup returns CDR1 SNHLY and CDR2 FYNNEI. DNA of the CDR3: TGTGCCAGCAGTGAAAGGCGTTTGATGGAACTCCACTTT. As protein: CASSERRLMELHF.

The rearrangement uses TRBV6-1 and TRBJ2-5; perhaps TRBD1 as D (5 bases). V was cut by 3 bases and J by 5 bases, with 16 bases left in between. The V gene's germline CDR1 is MNHNS and CDR2 SASEGT. The CDR3 length is 15 residues. The CDR3, as DNA: TGTGCCAGCAGTGACCCCGCTAGGGGCCTGGAGACCCAGTACTTC. Translating gives CASSDPARGLETQYF.

The chain recombines TRBV27 with TRBJ2-1; 12 positions match TRBD1. Germline V gene lookup returns CDR1 MNHEY and CDR2 SMNVEV (reference sequence). V shed 0 bases, J shed 7 bases, and the junction held 4 bases outside the gene matches. This CDR3 has 16 residues. CDR3 nucleotide sequence: TGTGCCAGCAGTTTATCGGGACAGGGGGCGTGGAATGAGCAGTTCTTC. It specifies CASSLSGQGAWNEQFF.

V and J are TRBV27 and TRBJ1-6; TRBD1 might be the D (5 bases). The CDR3 length is 16 residues. Trimming pared 6 bases from V and 0 bases from J, leaving 12 bases between. Per the germline V gene, CDR1 is MNHEY and CDR2 is SMNVEV (reference sequence). The DNA of the CDR3 is TGTGCCAGCAGCAAATGGGGGAGCTCCTATAATTCACCCCTCCACTTT. Protein: CASSKWGSSYNSPLHF.

The chain has TRBV15 and TRBJ2-2, with D perhaps TRBD1 (6 bases). CDR1 is LNHNV and CDR2 is YYDKDF in the germline V gene (reference sequence). The CDR3 consists of 13 residues. Deletions cut 3 bases from V and 4 bases from J, with 6 bases between. The CDR3 loop is CATSRDSTGELFF. CDR3 DNA: TGTGCCACCAGCAGGGACAGCACCGGGGAGCTGTTTTTT.

The chain links TRBV2 to TRBJ2-7; D is perhaps TRBD2 (5 bases). V shed 6 bases and J shed 6 bases, with 15 bases lying between them. The CDR3 is 13 residues long. Germline assignment: CDR1 SNHLY and CDR2 FYNNEI. As DNA, the CDR3 is TGTGCCAGCAGGGACTGGCGTGAGGTCGAGCAGTACTTC. Its translation is CASRDWREVEQYF.

This chain uses TRBV28 with TRBJ1-1; a possible D gene is TRBD1 (5 bases). This CDR3 spans 15 amino acids. The ends were cut back, 6 bases at V and 4 bases at J, with 18 bases in the middle. Germline loops: CDR1 MDHEN, CDR2 SYDVKM. CDR3 residues: CASSLADSTITEAFF. In DNA form, the CDR3 reads TGTGCCAGCAGCCTCGCCGACAGTACAATCACTGAAGCTTTCTTT. The full variable domain, in which reference TRBV28 and TRBJ1-1 provide the parts outside the CDR3, is DVKVTQSSRYLVKRTGEKVFLECVQDMDHENMFWYRQDPGLGLRLIYFSYDVKMKEKGDIPEGYSVSREKKERFSLILESASTNQTSMYLCASSLADSTITEAFFGQGTRLTVV.

This clone was recorded only once. The V call is TRBV7-9, the J call TRBJ2-3, with D perhaps matching TRBD1 or TRBD2 (5 bases each). This CDR3 comprises 15 residues. The germline CDR1 and CDR2 sequences are SEHNR and FQNEAQ (reference sequence). V lost 5 bases, J lost 0 bases, and 12 bases lay in between. The CDR3 reads CASSQRGPSTDTQYF. In DNA, the CDR3 is TGTGCCAGCAGCCAACGGGGCCCCAGCACAGATACGCAGTATTTT.

As to this clone: It is unclear where the CDR3 begins or ends on the DNA, so no DNA is shown, and the CDR3 is as TCRdb lists it. The chain joins TRBV19 to TRBJ2-3; no DNA check was done on the table's D call, TRBD2. Germline V gives CDR1 LNHDA, CDR2 SQIVND (reference sequence). The CDR3 spans 13 residues, counting both ends. The chain's CDR3 is CASTSGGTDTQYF.

This chain connects TRBV6-6 to TRBJ2-7; D could derive from TRBD1 or TRBD2 (5 bases each). V was trimmed by 5 bases and J by 0 bases, leaving 14 bases between them. CDR1 MNHNY and CDR2 SVGAGI come from the germline V gene (reference sequence). The CDR3 spans 15 residues. The CDR3 DNA is TGTGCCAGCAGTGCCGGGACGGCGAGCTCCTACGAGCAGTACTTC. Translated: CASSAGTASSYEQYF.